The TCR beta chain described here comes from a study of blood T cell repertoires in COVID-19. At the level of the study: T cells, B-cell-depleted T cells, or PBMCs provided the cDNA or gDNA that served as material.

Under the authors' procedure: Amplification from reference gene primers served as the basis for estimated nucleated cell counts. Method: immunoSEQ multiplex PCR; TCRdb's copy keeps in-frame clones and lacks some. The DNA was the basis for D and trimming; V, J and clone size are from that table. This table holds 220,000 or so clones, 84% found once. Clinical history reported by participants formed the basis on which cohorts were assigned. Symptom resolution, clearance, or two negative PCRs marked the recovered donors of Cohort 3. This CDR3 has 14 residues. The germline CDR1 and CDR2 sequences are LGHDT and YNNKEL (reference sequence). V was shortened by 3 bases and J by 9 bases, with 12 bases between the two germline ends.

The specimen was PBMCs or T cells enriched from blood (not recorded which). The chain has TRBV3-1 (or the pseudogene TRBV3-2) and TRBJ1-6, with D hard to call. This receptor was taken from a woman aged 35 to 49 who had recovered from COVID-19. The CDR3 sequence is CASSQYERGSPLHF. The CDR3 DNA follows: TGTGCCAGCAGCCAGTACGAACGGGGTTCACCCCTCCACTTT.